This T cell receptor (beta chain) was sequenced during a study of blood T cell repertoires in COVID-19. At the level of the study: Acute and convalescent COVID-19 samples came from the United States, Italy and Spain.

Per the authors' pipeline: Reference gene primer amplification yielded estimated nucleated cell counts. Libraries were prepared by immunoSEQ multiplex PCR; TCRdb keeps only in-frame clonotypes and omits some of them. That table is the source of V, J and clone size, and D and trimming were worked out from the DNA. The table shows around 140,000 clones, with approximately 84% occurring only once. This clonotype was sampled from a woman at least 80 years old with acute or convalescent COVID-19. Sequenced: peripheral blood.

Written as DNA, the CDR3 is TGCGCCAGCAGCCCAGGACAGGGGTCCTACAATGAGCAGTTCTTC. As protein: CASSPGQGSYNEQFF. The chain uses TRBV4-1 and TRBJ2-1; 9 bases map to TRBD1. With 4 bases clipped from V and 1 base from J, the junction kept 2 bases outside the gene matches. The germline V gene has CDR1 MGHRA and CDR2 YSYEKL. This CDR3 has 15 amino acids.